A single T cell receptor (beta chain) is shown here with its context. Its specificity is not known. The data derive from a study of T cell responses to AZD1222 COVID-19 vaccine. This CDR3 is 13 amino acids long. The germline gives CDR1 LNHDA, CDR2 SQIVND (reference sequence). V gave up 9 bases and J gave up 6 bases, with 16 bases separating them. Whole-study findings and limits: Donors were mostly white British, more females; clonal diversity possibly underestimated. The study found Spike-specific TCR breadth and depth rose after two AZD1222 doses.

Repertoires were generated with immunoSEQ multiplex PCR, while TCRdb's copy carries only in-frame clones and drops some. The sample holds 130,000 or so clones, over 90% seen once. The TCR comes from an adult in good health. This sequence joins TRBV19 and TRBJ2-3; D gene unclear. This material consisted of peripheral blood, taken on day 0 of AZD1222 vaccination. CDR3 in DNA: TGTGCCAGCCGTACTCGTGCTTCGGATACGCAGTATTTT. This encodes CASRTRASDTQYF. Variable domain in full (rest from reference TRBV19 and TRBJ2-3): DGGITQSPKYLFRKEGQNVTLSCEQNLNHDAMYWYRQDPGQGLRLIYYSQIVNDFQKGDIAEGYSVSREKKESFPLTVTSAQKNPTAFYLCASRTRASDTQYFGPGTRLTVL.